The clone carrying this T cell receptor (beta chain) was seen repeatedly, ten times or more. The antigen remains undetermined. This sample is part of a study of T cells after yellow fever vaccination. Findings and limits, study-wide: Within FACS-sorted repertoires, abundant clonotypes contaminating from the bulk population could be present.

TCRdb processed the 5' RACE reads anew with MiXCR; each CDR3 protein has one entry. The table includes a few hundred thousand distinct CDR3 sequences, 5.5% to 8.5% detected once. This clonotype was obtained from a man aged 25-45 years who received the YFV17D yellow fever vaccine. Sequenced here: CD4+ T cells sorted from PBMCs, sampled on the day of the yellow fever booster vaccination.

CDR3 protein: CASSLGGPKTQYF. The CDR3 DNA reads TGTGCCAGCAGTTTAGGGGGGCCCAAGACCCAGTACTTC. The chain combines TRBV28 with TRBJ2-5, with D tentatively TRBD1 or TRBD2 (6 bases each). V lost 2 bases and J 6 bases, leaving 10 bases between the germline ends. Germline V gene lookup returns CDR1 MDHEN and CDR2 SYDVKM. This CDR3 region has 13 residues.